This TCR beta chain was recovered during a study of OX40 agonist ivuxolimab in advanced cancers. Findings and caveats of the study: CD8+ T cells (on average) carried more expanded clones than CD4+ T cells. At 0.1 to 3.0 mg/kg and by week 6, clonal expansion occurred in CD4+ and CD8+ blood T cells. Among the lowest peripheral clonal expansion occurred in 0.1-3.0 mg/kg partial responders.

Measured with immunoSEQ multiplex PCR; TCRdb has only the in-frame clones, and not every one. The sample consists of 60,000 to 65,000 clones, roughly 87% of them appearing once. A remark on this clone: The antigen is unknown.

Trimming at V came to 2 bases and at J to 2 bases, leaving 6 bases not matched to a gene. The CDR3 is 16 residues long. Germline CDR1 SGHVS, CDR2 FNYEAQ. Sequencing was performed on CD4+ or CD8+ T cells sorted from blood, taken in a trial of the OX40 agonist ivuxolimab. The gene calls are TRBV7-6 and TRBJ2-5, with TRBD2 matching 9 bases. This clonotype originated in an adult with an advanced solid tumor such as melanoma, head and neck, liver or kidney cancer. The CDR3 DNA reads as TGTGCCAGCAGCTTACGTCTAGCGGGGCCTCAAGAGACCCAGTACTTC. Translating gives CASSLRLAGPQETQYF.